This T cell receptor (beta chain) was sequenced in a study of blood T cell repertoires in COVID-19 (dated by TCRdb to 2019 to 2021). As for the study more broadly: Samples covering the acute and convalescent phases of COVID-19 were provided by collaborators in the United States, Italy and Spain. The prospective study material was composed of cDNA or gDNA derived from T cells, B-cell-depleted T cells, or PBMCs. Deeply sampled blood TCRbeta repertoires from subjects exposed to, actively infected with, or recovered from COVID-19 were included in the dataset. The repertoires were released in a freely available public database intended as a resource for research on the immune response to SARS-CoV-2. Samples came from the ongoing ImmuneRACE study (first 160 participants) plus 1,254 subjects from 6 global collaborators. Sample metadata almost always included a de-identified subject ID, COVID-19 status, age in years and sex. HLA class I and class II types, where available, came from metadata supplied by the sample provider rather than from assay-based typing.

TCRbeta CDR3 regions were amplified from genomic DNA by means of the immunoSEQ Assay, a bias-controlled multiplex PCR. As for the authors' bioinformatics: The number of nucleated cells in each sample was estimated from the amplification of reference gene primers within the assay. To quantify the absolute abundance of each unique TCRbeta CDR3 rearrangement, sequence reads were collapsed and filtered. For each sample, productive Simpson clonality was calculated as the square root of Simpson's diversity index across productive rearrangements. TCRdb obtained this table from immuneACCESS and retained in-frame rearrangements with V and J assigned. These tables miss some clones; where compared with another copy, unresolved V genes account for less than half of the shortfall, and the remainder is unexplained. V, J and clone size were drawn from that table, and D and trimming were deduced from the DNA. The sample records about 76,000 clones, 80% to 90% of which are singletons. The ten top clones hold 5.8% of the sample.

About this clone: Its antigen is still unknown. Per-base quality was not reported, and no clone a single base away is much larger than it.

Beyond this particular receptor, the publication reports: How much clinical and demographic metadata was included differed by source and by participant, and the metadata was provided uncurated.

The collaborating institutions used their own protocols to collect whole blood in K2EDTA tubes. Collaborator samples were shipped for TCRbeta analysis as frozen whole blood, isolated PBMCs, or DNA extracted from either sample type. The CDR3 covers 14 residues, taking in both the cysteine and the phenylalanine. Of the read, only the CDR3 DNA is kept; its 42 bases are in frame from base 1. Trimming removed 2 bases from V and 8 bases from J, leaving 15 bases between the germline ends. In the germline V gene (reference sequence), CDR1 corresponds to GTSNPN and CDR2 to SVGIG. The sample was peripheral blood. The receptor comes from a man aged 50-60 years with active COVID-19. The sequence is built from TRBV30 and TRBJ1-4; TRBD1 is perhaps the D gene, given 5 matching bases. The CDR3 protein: CAWSPPAGREKLFF. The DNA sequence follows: TGTGCCTGGAGTCCTCCGGCAGGGCGGGAAAAACTGTTTTTT.